A selection of T cell receptor beta chains follows, all from one sample in a study of cytomegalovirus exposure and HLA in healthy donors. Sequencing used immunoSEQ multiplex PCR; TCRdb keeps in-frame clones, though not all of them. The sample gives some 160,000 clones, 65% to 75% of which show up once; about 4.5% is in the top ten. The source material was PBMCs. These receptors were obtained from a man in his sixties in good health and CMV-seronegative. Each CDR3 is given with its conserved first and last residue. The order of the fields is J gene, V gene, CDR3 protein.

TRBJ2-5,TRBV6-6,CASTQPDTVETQYF
TRBJ2-1,TRBV11-1,CASSLQDYNEQFF
TRBJ2-3,TRBV7-8,CASSERTGPYTDTQYF
TRBJ1-3,TRBV10-1,CASSESTGGTIYF
TRBJ1-1,TRBV5-4,CASSSLGGNTEAFF
TRBJ2-1,TRBV29-1,CSGEPGQGDYNEQFF
TRBJ2-7,TRBV19,CASSITASSYEQYF
TRBJ2-7,TRBV30,CAWTTDRINYEQYF
TRBJ2-7,TRBV15,CATSAPGQRSSYEQYF
TRBJ1-4,TRBV28,CASSFWDRGEEKLFF
TRBJ1-4,TRBV9,CASSTSSDRVEKLFF
TRBJ1-1,TRBV7-8,CASSSSHSYTEAFF
TRBJ1-1,TRBV2,CASSIGAPNTEAFF
TRBJ2-1,TRBV5-1,CASSLGLAVSYNEQFF
TRBJ2-3,TRBV5-6,CASSLSAGGADTQYF
TRBJ2-7,TRBV28,CASRRQGTAYEQYF
TRBJ2-7,TRBV4-1,CASSHPGYEQYF
TRBJ2-5,TRBV18,CASSLREQETQYF
TRBJ2-3,TRBV7-9,CASSLFPPGVSPDTQYF
TRBJ1-5,TRBV5-8,CASSLERRDRQNSNQPQHF
TRBJ2-5,TRBV9,CASSVDPSDLAEETQYF
TRBJ2-7,TRBV29-1,CSVLDRGYEQYF
TRBJ1-3,TRBV7-9,CASRTGAGNTIYF
TRBJ2-7,TRBV28,CASSLSSQRGTYEQYF
TRBJ1-2,TRBV6-6,CASTGTGTNYGYTF
TRBJ2-7,TRBV6-5,CASSPNRQSYEQYF
TRBJ2-1,TRBV6-5,CASSYSASGSYNEQFF
NA,TRBV7-3,CASSRGSGSYEQYF
TRBJ2-3,TRBV4-2,CASSQERETSLTDTQYF
TRBJ2-1,TRBV19,CASSISGGSSYNEQFF
TRBJ2-5,TRBV4-2,CASSHGGGGSGDRQETQYF
TRBJ2-7,TRBV27,CASSSPPSGVAYEQYF
TRBJ2-3,TRBV6-5,CASSSGAGGFEDTQYF
TRBJ2-3,TRBV5-6,CASSLMGTSESHFTDTQYF
TRBJ2-3,TRBV5-1,CASSLVVSGDTQYF
TRBJ1-1,TRBV28,CATRTGTGGTEAFF
TRBJ2-3,TRBV30,CAWSVATPDTQYF
TRBJ2-5,TRBV19,CASSPRDRAETQYF
TRBJ1-1,TRBV5-6,CASSLDSWNTEAFF
TRBJ1-5,TRBV19,CASSIGAQGAYSNQPQHF
TRBJ2-7,TRBV7-2,CATASTSISYEQYF
TRBJ2-5,TRBV6-1,CASSASQGRETQYF
TRBJ1-3,TRBV7-2,CASSPQIYRAGNTIYF
TRBJ1-2,TRBV28,CASNPGGASYGYTF
TRBJ1-5,TRBV19,CASSMGRGLQPQHF
TRBJ2-1,TRBV11-2,CASSLDRAYTHNEQFF
TRBJ2-5,TRBV5-4,CASSPTSGRSETQYF
TRBJ1-1,TRBV30,CAWKRQGASGAFF
TRBJ2-3,TRBV29-1,CSVTRQGSTDTQYF
TRBJ1-1,TRBV30,CAWLKTPAGTEAFF
TRBJ2-3,TRBV30,CAGIAGGTDTQYF
TRBJ2-2,TRBV5-1,CASSLRASGSTGELFF
TRBJ1-1,TRBV28,CASSPVQGAAFF
TRBJ2-1,TRBV6-1,CASRGAAGGDNEQFF